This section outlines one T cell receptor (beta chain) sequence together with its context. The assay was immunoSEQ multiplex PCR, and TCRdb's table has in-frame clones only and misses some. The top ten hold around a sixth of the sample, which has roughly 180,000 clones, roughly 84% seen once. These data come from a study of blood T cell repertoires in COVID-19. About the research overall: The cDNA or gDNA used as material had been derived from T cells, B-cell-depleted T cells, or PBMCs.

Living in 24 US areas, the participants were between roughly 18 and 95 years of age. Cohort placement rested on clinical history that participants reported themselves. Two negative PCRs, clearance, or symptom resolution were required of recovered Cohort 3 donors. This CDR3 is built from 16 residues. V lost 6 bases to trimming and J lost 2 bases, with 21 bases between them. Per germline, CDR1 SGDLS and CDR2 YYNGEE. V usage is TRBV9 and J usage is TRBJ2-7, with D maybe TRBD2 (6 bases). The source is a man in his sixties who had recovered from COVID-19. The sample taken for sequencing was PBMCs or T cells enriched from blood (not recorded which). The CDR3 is CASTQRVRGCPYEQYF. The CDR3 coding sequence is TGTGCCAGCACCCAGCGGGTCCGGGGCTGTCCCTACGAGCAGTACTTC. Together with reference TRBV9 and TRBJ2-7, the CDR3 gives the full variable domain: DSGVTQTPKHLITATGQRVTLRCSPRSGDLSVYWYQQSLDQGLQFLIQYYNGEERAKGNILERFSAQQFPDLHSELNLSSLELGDSALYFCASTQRVRGCPYEQYFGPGTRLTVT.